This passage covers 26 T cell receptor beta chains from one sample sequenced in a study of cytomegalovirus exposure and HLA in healthy donors. PCR involved 60 Vbeta and 13 Jbeta primers. Clones were sequenced by immunoSEQ multiplex PCR, and TCRdb holds only the in-frame ones, with some missing. The sample gives about 94,000 clones, around 82% of which show up once; under 0.8% is in the top ten. What was sequenced was PBMCs. These receptors originate from an older woman in good health and CMV-seronegative.

V and J are TRBV2 and TRBJ1-6; 8 nucleotides agree with TRBD1. This CDR3 has 16 residues. CDR1 and CDR2 (germline): SNHLY, FYNNEI. The V segment lost 2 bases and the J segment 0 bases; nucleotides outside the gene matches: 0. The CDR3 coding sequence is TGTGCCAGCAGTGAACAGGGGGCCTCCTATAATTCACCCCTCCACTTT. Encoded protein: CASSEQGASYNSPLHF.

This clone was seen a handful of times. V gene TRBV7-2 combines with J gene TRBJ1-1, with D possibly matching TRBD1 (5 bases). V was shortened by 0 bases and J by 4 bases, with 9 bases between the two germline ends. Germline V lookup: CDR1 SGHTA, CDR2 FQGNSA. This CDR3 region has 14 residues. CDR3 region: CASSLAGVRTEAFF. The CDR3 nucleotides read TGTGCCAGCAGCTTAGCAGGGGTTCGCACTGAAGCTTTCTTT. The full variable domain, its missing parts supplied by reference TRBV7-2 and TRBJ1-1, is GAGVSQSPSNKVTEKGKDVELRCDPISGHTALYWYRQSLGQGLEFLIYFQGNSAPDKSGLPSDRFSAERTGGSVSTLTIQRTQQEDSAVYLCASSLAGVRTEAFFGQGTRLTVV.

The gene calls are TRBV9 and TRBJ2-5, with a tentative D call TRBD2 (5 bases). The V end was cut by 4 bases, the J end by 2 bases, with 9 bases between. The CDR3 length is 13 residues. Germline lookup yields CDR1 SGDLS and CDR2 YYNGEE. The CDR3 here is CASSPGVQETQYF. CDR3 nucleotide sequence: TGTGCCAGCAGCCCCGGGGTACAAGAGACCCAGTACTTC.

The chain has TRBV6-5 and TRBJ1-1, with D possibly TRBD1 on 5 matching bases. Germline V CDR1 and CDR2: MNHEY, SVGAGI. This CDR3 comprises 12 residues. V was shortened by 3 bases and J by 5 bases, with 7 bases between the two germline ends. Here the CDR3 DNA reads TGTGCCAGCAGTTATGGGGGGACTGAAGCTTTCTTT. Translation gives CASSYGGTEAFF.

In DNA, the CDR3 is TGCAGCTCCACCGGGACAGGGGGCTTTCCTGAAGCTTTCTTT. It yields the protein CSSTGTGGFPEAFF. The gene calls are TRBV29-1 and TRBJ1-1, with TRBD1 matching 12 bases. The germline V gene encodes CDR1 SQVTM and CDR2 ANQGSEA. Trimming cost V 8 bases and J 6 bases; bases outside gene matches: 10. This CDR3 has 14 residues.

The chain uses TRBV7-9 and TRBJ2-7; TRBD2 matches 9 bases. Germline assignment: CDR1 SEHNR and CDR2 FQNEAQ (reference sequence). This CDR3 is built from 16 residues. V was pared by 5 bases and J by 2 bases, with 10 bases of the junction left unmatched. The CDR3 sequence is CASSITGTSRPYEQYF. CDR3 sequence (DNA): TGTGCCAGCAGCATCACCGGGACTAGCAGACCCTACGAGCAGTACTTC.

Details on this clone: One end of the junction fails to match germline, which may point to a read error. V and J are TRBV7-9 and TRBJ2-7; possible D gene TRBD2, 5 bases. This CDR3 is built from 12 residues. Looked up from germline, CDR1 is SEHNR and CDR2 is FQNEAQ (reference sequence). The CDR3 here is CSSTSRGYEQYF. The CDR3 nucleotides are TGTTCCAGCACCTCTCGGGGATACGAGCAGTACTTC.

V gene TRBV2 combines with J gene TRBJ1-5; 7 nucleotides match TRBD1. With V trimmed by 2 bases and J by 7 bases, 5 bases remained unmatched. This CDR3 has 14 residues. Germline lookup yields CDR1 SNHLY and CDR2 FYNNEI. The CDR3 nucleotides are TGTGCCAGCAGTGAACGGGACAGAAGGCAGCCCCAGCATTTT. Translation gives CASSERDRRQPQHF.

This clone has more than one count but fewer than ten. The chain carries TRBV5-1 and TRBJ2-1; 11 nucleotides align to TRBD2. V trimming: 5 bases; J trimming: 4 bases; junction bases outside the gene matches: 2. In germline, CDR1 is SGHRS, CDR2 YFSETQ. CDR3 length: 14 amino acids. CDR3: CASRLAGEYNEQFF. The CDR3, as DNA: TGCGCCAGCAGACTAGCGGGAGAGTACAATGAGCAGTTCTTC. The complete variable domain, with remaining parts taken from reference TRBV5-1 and TRBJ2-1, reads KAGVTQTPRYLIKTRGQQVTLSCSPISGHRSVSWYQQTPGQGLQFLFEYFSETQRNKGNFPGRFSGRQFSNSRSEMNVSTLELGDSALYLCASRLAGEYNEQFFGPGTRLTVL.

The table lists this clone with a few counts. The chain couples TRBV7-2 to TRBJ2-6, with D maybe TRBD1 (5 bases). Trimming left V 5 bases short and J 3 bases short, with 11 bases between. The CDR3 length is 15 residues. Germline CDR1 is SGHTA and CDR2 is FQGNSA. CDR3 DNA: TGTGCCAGCAGCCTGGGGCGTGGTGGGGCCAACGTCCTGACTTTC. This sequence encodes CASSLGRGGANVLTF.

The sample holds a few counts of this clone. The rearrangement uses TRBV7-2 and TRBJ1-1; TRBD1 matches at 7 bases. CDR3 length: 14 amino acids. In germline, CDR1 is SGHTA, CDR2 FQGNSA. V was clipped by 5 bases and J by 1 base; unmatched bases: 4. CDR3 sequence: CASSAGGKNTEAFF. The CDR3 nucleotides read TGTGCCAGCAGCGCAGGGGGAAAGAACACTGAAGCTTTCTTT.

In this sample, this clone turned up a few times. The rearrangement joins TRBV5-1 to TRBJ1-1; 7 bases fit TRBD1. Germline V lookup: CDR1 SGHRS, CDR2 YFSETQ. J lost 1 base, V lost 3 bases, and 6 bases had no gene match. This CDR3 spans 15 amino acids. CDR3 DNA sequence: TGCGCCAGCAGCTCCCGGACAGGAACGAACACTGAAGCTTTCTTT. It specifies CASSSRTGTNTEAFF.

The chain joins TRBV5-4 to TRBJ2-1; TRBD1 aligns across 9 bases. V was clipped by 1 base and J by 10 bases; unmatched bases: 6. Germline-derived CDR1 and CDR2 are SGHNT and YYREEE (reference sequence). The length of the CDR3 is 14 residues. CDR3 in DNA: TGTGCCAGCAGCTTGTGGACAGGGGCACGGGAGCAGTTCTTC. Its protein product is CASSLWTGAREQFF.

This clone was seen a few times. This chain uses TRBV7-2 with TRBJ1-5; TRBD1 matches 10 bases. Trimming took 1 base from V and 0 from J; bases not matched to a gene: 3. The CDR3 has 17 residues. Germline values: CDR1 SGHTA, CDR2 FQGNSA. CDR3 protein: CASSLVGQGYSNQPQHF. The CDR3 DNA reads TGTGCCAGCAGCTTAGTGGGACAGGGGTATAGCAATCAGCCCCAGCATTTT. Using reference TRBV7-2 and TRBJ1-5 for the parts outside the CDR3, the full variable domain is GAGVSQSPSNKVTEKGKDVELRCDPISGHTALYWYRQSLGQGLEFLIYFQGNSAPDKSGLPSDRFSAERTGGSVSTLTIQRTQQEDSAVYLCASSLVGQGYSNQPQHFGDGTRLSIL.

This clone was seen more than once but under ten times. This chain links TRBV5-1 with TRBJ2-3; 7 bases line up with TRBD1. After removal of 0 bases from V and 7 bases from J, the junction contained 8 bases not matched to a gene. The CDR3 has 15 residues. From germline, CDR1 is SGHRS and CDR2 YFSETQ. The CDR3 loop is CASSLETGPWNTQYF. The DNA for the CDR3 is TGCGCCAGCAGCTTGGAGACAGGGCCTTGGAATACGCAGTATTTT.

This clone has only a few counts. The gene calls are TRBV11-2 and TRBJ2-7; tentative D call: TRBD2 (7 bases). Trimming took 7 bases from V and 9 from J, leaving 16 bases between them. CDR3 length: 12 amino acids. Germline-derived CDR1 and CDR2 are SGHAT and FQNNGV. CDR3 sequence: CASTWGGRRQYF. The CDR3, as DNA: TGTGCCAGCACCTGGGGGGGGCGCAGGCAGTACTTC. Drawing the rest from reference TRBV11-2 and TRBJ2-7, the complete variable domain is EAGVAQSPRYKIIEKRQSVAFWCNPISGHATLYWYQQILGQGPKLLIQFQNNGVVDDSQLPKDRFSAERLKGVDSTLKIQPAKLEDSAVYLCASTWGGRRQYFGPGTRLTVT.

This clone appeared once. CDR3 nucleotide sequence: TGTGCCAGCAGTTTAGCTCCTCCGGGACAGTTGAACACTGAAGCTTTCTTT. Its translation: CASSLAPPGQLNTEAFF. V usage is TRBV28 and J usage is TRBJ1-1, with 7 positions matching TRBD1. Losses at the gene ends were 2 bases for V and 0 bases for J; bases not matched to a gene: 9. This CDR3 spans 17 amino acids. Germline assignment: CDR1 MDHEN and CDR2 SYDVKM. The whole variable domain, remainder taken from reference TRBV28 and TRBJ1-1, is DVKVTQSSRYLVKRTGEKVFLECVQDMDHENMFWYRQDPGLGLRLIYFSYDVKMKEKGDIPEGYSVSREKKERFSLILESASTNQTSMYLCASSLAPPGQLNTEAFFGQGTRLTVV.

This rearrangement joins TRBV10-3 to TRBJ1-6, with TRBD1 as a possible D gene (5 bases). This CDR3 contains 13 residues. V was clipped by 4 bases and J by 12 bases, with 13 bases between them. The germline V gene encodes CDR1 ENHRY and CDR2 SYGVKD. The CDR3 region is CAISGDGGGPLHF. For the CDR3, the DNA is TGTGCCATCAGTGGGGACGGGGGGGGACCCCTCCACTTT.

V and J are TRBV7-9 and TRBJ1-3; TRBD1 agrees at 10 bases. Germline values: CDR1 SEHNR, CDR2 FQNEAQ (reference sequence). Trimming took 5 bases from V and 3 from J; bases not matched to a gene: 7. The CDR3 has 16 residues. Written as DNA, the CDR3 is TGTGCCAGCAGCACCCGACAGGGGGCTGGTGGAAACACCATATATTTT. It translates to CASSTRQGAGGNTIYF. Together with reference TRBV7-9 and TRBJ1-3, the CDR3 gives the full variable domain: DTGVSQNPRHKITKRGQNVTFRCDPISEHNRLYWYRQTLGQGPEFLTYFQNEAQLEKSRLLSDRFSAERPKGSFSTLEIQRTEQGDSAMYLCASSTRQGAGGNTIYFGEGSWLTVV.

The chain joins TRBV6-6 to TRBJ2-3; the match to TRBD1 covers 9 bases. Germline V gene lookup returns CDR1 MNHNY and CDR2 SVGAGI (reference sequence). V lost 4 bases, J lost 5 bases, and 4 bases stayed unmatched. This CDR3 region has 14 residues. The CDR3 here is CASSWTGAGDTQYF. The CDR3 nucleotides read TGTGCCAGCAGTTGGACAGGGGCGGGAGATACGCAGTATTTT.

V and J are TRBV4-2 and TRBJ1-1; 7 bases match TRBD1. Germline trimming cut 1 base from V and 8 bases from J; bases unmatched to any gene: 7. Germline V gene data show CDR1 as LGHNA and CDR2 as YNFKEQ. The CDR3 is made up of 14 amino acids. DNA of the CDR3: TGTGCCAGCAGCCAAGGAGGTCCGGACAGGGAAGCTTTCTTT. This translates into CASSQGGPDREAFF.

The genes are TRBV6-5 and TRBJ2-2; 10 bases are a match to TRBD1. The J segment lost 5 bases and the V segment lost 9 bases, leaving 9 bases of the junction unmatched. Germline values: CDR1 MNHEY, CDR2 SVGAGI. The CDR3 runs to 15 residues. In DNA, the CDR3 is TGTGCCAGAAGAAGGACAGGGGGTAGTACCGGGGAGCTGTTTTTT. Translation gives CARRRTGGSTGELFF.

V is TRBV5-6 and J is TRBJ2-7, with 7 bases fitting TRBD2. CDR1 SGHDT and CDR2 YYEEEE come from the germline V gene. The trim removed 3 bases at V and 7 bases at J, leaving 10 bases unmatched. The CDR3 is 14 residues long. CDR3 in amino acids: CASSSGGSLGEQYF. In DNA form, the CDR3 reads TGTGCCAGCAGCTCCGGGGGGTCGCTAGGAGAGCAGTACTTC.

The chain uses TRBV19 and TRBJ2-5; TRBD2 aligns across 8 bases. J was trimmed by 1 base and V by 5 bases; bases with no gene match: 3. The CDR3 loop spans 14 amino acids. CDR1 and CDR2 (germline): LNHDA, SQIVND (reference sequence). Written as DNA, the CDR3 is TGTGCCAGTAGTTTTACTAGCGGCCAAGAGACCCAGTACTTC. Amino acid sequence: CASSFTSGQETQYF.

This chain links TRBV7-2 with TRBJ1-5, with 10 bases aligning to TRBD1. Germline V gene sequence: CDR1 SGHTA, CDR2 FQGNSA. Trimming took 4 bases from V and 4 from J; bases not matched to a gene: 10. CDR3 length equals 17 residues. This chain's CDR3 is CASSYNSGTGVNQPQHF. Written as DNA, the CDR3 is TGTGCCAGCAGCTACAACTCCGGGACAGGGGTTAATCAGCCCCAGCATTTT.

The CDR3 here is CASRYGEPNTEAFF. The CDR3 region has the DNA TGTGCCAGTAGATATGGGGAGCCGAACACTGAAGCTTTCTTT. The chain carries TRBV19 and TRBJ1-1, with D uncertain. CDR1 is LNHDA, CDR2 SQIVND, per germline (reference sequence). Trimming removed 6 bases from V and 1 base from J, with 12 bases in between. CDR3 size: 14 residues.